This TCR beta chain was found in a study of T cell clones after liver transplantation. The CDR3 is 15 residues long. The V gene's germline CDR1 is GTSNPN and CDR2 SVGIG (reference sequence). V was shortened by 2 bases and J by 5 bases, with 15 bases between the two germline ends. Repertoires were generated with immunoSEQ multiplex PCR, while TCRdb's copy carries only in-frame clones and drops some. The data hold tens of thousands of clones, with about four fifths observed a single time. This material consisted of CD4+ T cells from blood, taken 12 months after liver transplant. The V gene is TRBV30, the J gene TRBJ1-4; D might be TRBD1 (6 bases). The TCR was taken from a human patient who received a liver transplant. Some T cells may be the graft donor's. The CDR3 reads CAWSRLTGSNEKLFF. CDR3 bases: TGTGCCTGGAGTCGTCTGACAGGTTCCAATGAAAAACTGTTTTTT.